The 25 T cell receptor beta chains reported below all come from one sample, sequenced in a study of technical replicates of blood from four donors. Assay used: immunoSEQ multiplex PCR; TCRdb lists only in-frame clones, some missing. This table holds some 50,000 clones, 90% to 95% found once. The material sequenced was T cells isolated from PBMCs. The receptors were sampled from a human donor in good health.

This rearrangement joins TRBV5-5 to TRBJ1-1, with D unresolved. Trimming removed 6 bases from V and 7 bases from J, with 10 bases in between. In germline, CDR1 is SGHKS, CDR2 YYEKEE (reference sequence). The CDR3 is 11 residues long. The CDR3 sequence: CASTLFVEAFF. In DNA, the CDR3 is TGTGCCAGCACCCTGTTTGTTGAAGCTTTCTTT.

This clone was observed a single time. The genes are TRBV14 and TRBJ2-7; 10 bases match TRBD1. This CDR3 has 14 amino acids. V shed 7 bases, J shed 4 bases, and the junction held 7 bases outside the gene matches. Germline V CDR1 and CDR2: SGHDN, FVKESK. CDR3 loop: CASTFGQGDYEQYF. CDR3 DNA sequence: TGTGCCAGCACCTTTGGACAGGGGGATTACGAGCAGTACTTC. Based on the CDR3 plus reference TRBV14 and TRBJ2-7, the full variable domain is EAGVTQFPSHSVIEKGQTVTLRCDPISGHDNLYWYRRVMGKEIKFLLHFVKESKQDESGMPNNRFLAERTGGTYSTLKVQPAELEDSGVYFCASTFGQGDYEQYFGPGTRLTVT.

This chain joins TRBV7-2 and TRBJ2-1; TRBD2 aligns across 8 bases. Trimming removed 3 bases from V and 6 bases from J; junction bases left unmatched: 4. Germline lookup yields CDR1 SGHTA and CDR2 FQGNSA. The CDR3 sequence is 14 residues long. The CDR3 sequence is CASSFAGGGNEQFF. The CDR3 DNA reads as TGTGCCAGCAGCTTCGCGGGGGGAGGCAATGAGCAGTTCTTC.

The chain has TRBV7-6 and TRBJ2-7; the match to TRBD2 covers 12 bases. Germline-derived CDR1 and CDR2 are SGHVS and FNYEAQ. This CDR3 region has 16 residues. Trimming at V came to 5 bases and at J to 6 bases, leaving 11 bases not matched to a gene. This chain's CDR3 is CASSDRPPGLAGEQYF. In DNA, the CDR3 is TGTGCCAGCAGCGATAGACCGCCGGGACTAGCGGGCGAGCAGTACTTC. Variable domain in full (rest from reference TRBV7-6 and TRBJ2-7): GAGVSQSPRYKVTKRGQDVALRCDPISGHVSLYWYRQALGQGPEFLTYFNYEAQQDKSGLPNDRFSAERPEGSISTLTIQRTEQRDSAMYRCASSDRPPGLAGEQYFGPGTRLTVT.

This clone was recorded once. The rearrangement links TRBV5-1 to TRBJ2-5; 7 bases are shared with TRBD2. J lost 7 bases, V lost 4 bases, and 7 bases had no gene match. CDR1 and CDR2 from the germline V gene are SGHRS and YFSETQ. This CDR3 contains 13 residues. For the CDR3, the DNA is TGCGCCAGCAGCGATGTGGGGGGGAGGACCCAGTACTTC. Residues: CASSDVGGRTQYF.

J is TRBJ2-3 and V is TRBV18; 7 nucleotides align to TRBD2. The V gene end was trimmed by 5 bases and the J gene end by 5 bases; junction bases not matched to a gene: 19. From germline, CDR1 is KGHSH and CDR2 LQKENI. The CDR3 extends over 18 amino acids. The DNA of the CDR3 is TGTGCCAGCTCAACCACGTTGGGAGGGGTAAAAGGAGGAGATACGCAGTATTTT. It specifies CASSTTLGGVKGGDTQYF.

The J gene is TRBJ1-4, the V gene TRBV10-3; 9 bases match TRBD1. This CDR3 has 13 amino acids. Trimming took 6 bases from V and 8 from J; bases not matched to a gene: 4. The germline V gene encodes CDR1 ENHRY and CDR2 SYGVKD. The CDR3 spells CAIRDRGSEKLFF. The CDR3, as DNA: TGTGCCATCAGGGACAGGGGTTCGGAAAAACTGTTTTTT.

The chain links TRBV11-2 to TRBJ1-2; unclear D gene. The germline V gene encodes CDR1 SGHAT and CDR2 FQNNGV. The V gene lost 0 bases and the J gene lost 7 bases, with 18 bases spanning the gap. The CDR3 extends over 16 amino acids. The CDR3 DNA is TGTGCCAGCAGCTTAGATGTCCGGGAGAAGGAAGGTGGCTACACCTTC. This codes for CASSLDVREKEGGYTF.

This chain joins TRBV6-5 and TRBJ2-7; a possible D gene is TRBD1 (5 bases). Trimming removed 6 bases from V and 7 bases from J, with 16 bases in between. The CDR3 is made up of 13 amino acids. CDR1 and CDR2 from the germline V gene are MNHEY and SVGAGI. Here the CDR3 DNA reads TGTGCCAGCAGAATAGGACACACGGAGGAGCAGTACTTC. The encoded protein is CASRIGHTEEQYF.

This rearrangement joins TRBV5-1 to TRBJ1-1; the match to TRBD1 covers 8 bases. The V gene end was trimmed by 4 bases and the J gene end by 1 base; junction bases not matched to a gene: 6. The germline gives CDR1 SGHRS, CDR2 YFSETQ. This CDR3 is 15 amino acids long. CDR3 sequence: CASSTWTGPNTEAFF. Here the CDR3 DNA reads TGCGCCAGCAGCACATGGACAGGGCCGAACACTGAAGCTTTCTTT.

The chain links TRBV5-1 to TRBJ1-1; 11 positions agree with TRBD1. Germline loops: CDR1 SGHRS, CDR2 YFSETQ. This CDR3 has 16 residues. V was pared by 5 bases and J by 1 base, with 7 bases of the junction left unmatched. The CDR3 DNA is TGCGCCAGCAGACCCAGGACAGGGGGCGGGAACACTGAAGCTTTCTTT. Translated: CASRPRTGGGNTEAFF.

This sequence joins TRBV28 and TRBJ2-1; 11 bases are a match to TRBD2. The CDR3 consists of 17 residues. J was trimmed by 0 bases and V by 6 bases; bases with no gene match: 7. CDR1 and CDR2 from the germline V gene are MDHEN and SYDVKM. As DNA, the CDR3 is TGTGCCAGCAGCTATGGGACTAGCGGAGGCTCCTACAATGAGCAGTTCTTC. Translation: CASSYGTSGGSYNEQFF.

This chain uses TRBV13 with TRBJ2-7; possibly TRBD2 for D (5 bases). Per germline, CDR1 PRHDT and CDR2 FYEKMQ (reference sequence). The V end was cut by 5 bases, the J end by 4 bases, with 18 bases between. The length of the CDR3 is 15 residues. The CDR3 DNA sequence: TGTGCCAGCAGCCCACCCCCGGGAAAATCTTACGAGCAGTACTTC. Protein product: CASSPPPGKSYEQYF.

The chain links TRBV9 to TRBJ2-1; perhaps TRBD1 as D (6 bases). The CDR3 is 16 amino acids. Germline assignment: CDR1 SGDLS and CDR2 YYNGEE. Trimming left V 0 bases short and J 9 bases short, with 19 bases between. The CDR3 DNA is TGTGCCAGCAGCGTAGAGTCCGTGGCAGGGGTGATTGAGCAGTTCTTC. Translated: CASSVESVAGVIEQFF.

This chain links TRBV10-3 with TRBJ2-5; TRBD1 aligns across 7 bases. Germline trimming cut 1 base from V and 2 bases from J; bases unmatched to any gene: 7. CDR3 length: 16 residues. Germline assignment: CDR1 ENHRY and CDR2 SYGVKD. The CDR3 loop is CAISEYDRARQETQYF. DNA for the CDR3: TGTGCCATCAGTGAGTACGACAGGGCAAGACAAGAGACCCAGTACTTC.

The rearrangement uses TRBV7-9 and TRBJ1-2; TRBD1 matches at 9 bases. V dropped 3 bases and J dropped 8; count of bases not matched to a gene: 16. The CDR3 is 17 residues long. Per germline, CDR1 SEHNR and CDR2 FQNEAQ (reference sequence). As DNA, the CDR3 is TGTGCCAGCAGCTTCGGTCGAACAGGGGGCTCATGGAGGGGCTACACCTTC. Its protein is CASSFGRTGGSWRGYTF.

This clone was seen only once. CDR3 region: CASSLSWGGLYNSPLHF. The DNA of the CDR3 is TGTGCCAGCAGCTTGAGTTGGGGAGGCCTTTATAATTCACCCCTCCACTTT. This chain links TRBV13 with TRBJ1-6; D unresolved. The CDR3 contains 17 residues. With 3 bases removed from V and 4 bases from J, the gap between germline ends came to 16 bases. The germline gives CDR1 PRHDT, CDR2 FYEKMQ (reference sequence). Variable domain in full (rest from reference TRBV13 and TRBJ1-6): AAGVIQSPRHLIKEKRETATLKCYPIPRHDTVYWYQQGPGQDPQFLISFYEKMQSDKGSIPDRFSAQQFSDYHSELNMSSLELGDSALYFCASSLSWGGLYNSPLHFGNGTRLTVT.

The chain couples TRBV28 to TRBJ1-6; D is unresolved. Germline CDR1 reads MDHEN; CDR2 reads SYDVKM. V shed 11 bases and J shed 0 bases, with 14 bases lying between them. CDR3 length: 15 amino acids. CDR3 residues: CAVQPTSSYNSPLHF. As DNA, the CDR3 is TGTGCCGTACAGCCGACTAGCTCCTATAATTCACCCCTCCACTTT.

The V call is TRBV9, the J call TRBJ2-1; 10 bases fit TRBD2. This CDR3 has 15 residues. Germline-derived CDR1 and CDR2 are SGDLS and YYNGEE. J gave up 9 bases and V 0 bases, and 6 bases lay outside the gene matches. As DNA, the CDR3 is TGTGCCAGCAGCGTAGTGGCTAGCGGGAGTGGTGAGCAGTTCTTC. Its translation is CASSVVASGSGEQFF.

This clone showed up just once. The CDR3 bases are TGCGCCAGCAGCTTGGCGATGGGGCCGAGAGGTGAAAAACTGTTTTTT. Protein: CASSLAMGPRGEKLFF. V and J are TRBV5-1 and TRBJ1-4; possible D gene TRBD1, 5 bases. Trimming removed 0 bases from V and 7 bases from J, with 16 bases in between. CDR1 and CDR2 from the germline V gene are SGHRS and YFSETQ. This CDR3 is built from 16 residues.

In DNA form, the CDR3 reads TGTGCCAGCAGCTTTGCAGGGACGGGAGCTAACTATGGCTACACCTTC. As protein: CASSFAGTGANYGYTF. The chain combines TRBV5-4 with TRBJ1-2; TRBD1 might be the D (5 bases). From germline, CDR1 is SGHNT and CDR2 YYREEE (reference sequence). V was trimmed by 2 bases and J by 0 bases, leaving 14 bases between them. The CDR3 runs to 16 residues.

The chain carries TRBV6-5 and TRBJ2-5, with no clear D. Trimming stripped 0 bases from V and 2 bases from J, with 4 bases between. Germline V gene data show CDR1 as MNHEY and CDR2 as SVGAGI. The CDR3 consists of 13 residues. The CDR3 sequence: CASSYSPQETQYF. The CDR3 region has the DNA TGTGCCAGCAGTTACTCCCCTCAAGAGACCCAGTACTTC.

The chain joins TRBV28 to TRBJ2-2; 12 bases are shared with TRBD2. The CDR3 contains 19 residues. CDR1 is MDHEN and CDR2 is SYDVKM in the germline V gene. V dropped 6 bases and J dropped 0; count of bases not matched to a gene: 11. The CDR3 DNA reads as TGTGCCAGCAGCCCCCGTGGACTAGCGGGACCGACGAACACCGGGGAGCTGTTTTTT. Amino acid sequence: CASSPRGLAGPTNTGELFF.

The gene calls are TRBV29-1 and TRBJ2-7, with D maybe TRBD2 (7 bases). V was clipped by 6 bases and J by 0 bases, with 21 bases between them. The CDR3 length is 16 residues. The germline V gene has CDR1 SQVTM and CDR2 ANQGSEA. The DNA for the CDR3 is TGCAGCGTGGGGGGGGCCGGACTAACTAACTCCTACGAGCAGTACTTC. Amino acids: CSVGGAGLTNSYEQYF.

The rearrangement links TRBV28 to TRBJ1-2; the D is unclear. Looked up from germline, CDR1 is MDHEN and CDR2 is SYDVKM. V was clipped by 3 bases and J by 5 bases, with 7 bases between them. CDR3 length: 12 amino acids. This CDR3 reads CASSLLEYGYTF. The CDR3 region has the DNA TGTGCCAGCAGTTTGTTAGAGTATGGCTACACCTTC.